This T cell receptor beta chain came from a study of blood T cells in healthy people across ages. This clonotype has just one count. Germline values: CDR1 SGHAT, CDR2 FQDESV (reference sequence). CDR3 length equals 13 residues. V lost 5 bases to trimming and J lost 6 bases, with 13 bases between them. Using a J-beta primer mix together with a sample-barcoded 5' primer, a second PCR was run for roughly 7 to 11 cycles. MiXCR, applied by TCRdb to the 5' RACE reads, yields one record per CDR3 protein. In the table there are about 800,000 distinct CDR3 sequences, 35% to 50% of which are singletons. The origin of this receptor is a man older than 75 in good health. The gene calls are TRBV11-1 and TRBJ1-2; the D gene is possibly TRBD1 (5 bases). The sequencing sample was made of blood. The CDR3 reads CASSQDIVNGYTF. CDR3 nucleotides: TGTGCCAGCAGCCAGGACATAGTCAATGGCTACACCTTC.